The clone carrying this T cell receptor (beta chain) has a handful of counts. These data come from a study of blood T cell repertoires in COVID-19. Across the whole study: Donors in the United States, Italy and Spain gave samples during acute or convalescent COVID-19. PBMCs, B-cell-depleted T cells, or T cells were the source of the cDNA or gDNA that made up the material.

Per the original methods: Quantification of nucleated cells was approximated via reference gene primer amplification. Data came from immunoSEQ multiplex PCR; TCRdb stores just in-frame clones and leaves some out. V and J calls and clone size are given by that table; D and trimming were obtained from the DNA. This table has approximately 150,000 clones, approximately 84% appearing once. Germline assignment: CDR1 WNHNN and CDR2 SYGVQD (reference sequence). The CDR3 spans 17 residues. The V segment lost 3 bases and the J segment 0 bases; nucleotides outside the gene matches: 4. This clonotype originated in a woman aged 50 to 60 with COVID-19, enrolled during active disease. Sequencing was carried out using peripheral blood. The chain carries TRBV10-1 and TRBJ2-2; 10 bases line up with TRBD2. CDR3 loop: CASSDKGLATNTGELFF. CDR3 bases: TGCGCCAGCAGTGATAAGGGACTAGCGACGAACACCGGGGAGCTGTTTTTT.